One TCR beta chain is described in this entry. This entry comes from a study of blood T cell repertoires in COVID-19. Overall study context: COVID-19 samples, acute and convalescent, were from the United States, Italy and Spain. From T cells, B-cell-depleted T cells, or PBMCs came the material, which was cDNA or gDNA.

The CDR3 has 16 amino acids. From germline, CDR1 is SNHLY and CDR2 FYNNEI. J was trimmed by 0 bases and V by 7 bases; bases with no gene match: 8. Original processing notes: By means of reference gene primer amplification, nucleated cell counts were estimated. Produced via immunoSEQ multiplex PCR; TCRdb's table is partial and in-frame only. V, J and clone size reflect that table, while D and trimming were determined from the DNA. The data hold fewer than 400,000 clones, with 85% observed a single time. The receptor was isolated from a woman between 18 and 29 years old with acute or convalescent COVID-19. The J gene is TRBJ2-1, the V gene TRBV2; 8 bases match TRBD2. The source material was peripheral blood. The CDR3 is CASKGPGGDSYNEQFF. As DNA, the CDR3 is TGTGCCAGCAAAGGGCCCGGGGGGGACTCCTACAATGAGCAGTTCTTC.